The sequence of this T cell receptor beta chain was determined in a study of OX40 agonist ivuxolimab in advanced cancers. Generated by immunoSEQ multiplex PCR, the TCRdb table keeps only in-frame clones and is missing some. Here the sample spans 95,000 to 150,000 clones, roughly 93% being singletons. Trimming cost V 4 bases and J 4 bases; bases outside gene matches: 6. CDR1 and CDR2 from the germline V gene are KGHSH and LQKENI. The CDR3 covers 15 residues. The sequence derives from an adult with an advanced solid tumor such as melanoma, head and neck, liver or kidney cancer. The sequences come from CD4+ or CD8+ T cells sorted from blood, collected in a trial of the OX40 agonist ivuxolimab. The chain couples TRBV18 to TRBJ1-4, with 7 positions matching TRBD1. The CDR3 protein is CASSLRQGYNEKLFF. The CDR3 DNA sequence: TGTGCCAGCTCACTCCGACAGGGATATAATGAAAAACTGTTTTTT.